The 24 T cell receptor beta chains in this list originate from one sample, sequenced in a study of blood T cells in healthy people across ages. The use of a sample-barcoded 5' primer and a J-beta primer mix characterized a second PCR of 7 to 11 cycles. Using its own MiXCR run on the 5' RACE reads, TCRdb lists one record per CDR3 protein. The table has some 760,000 distinct CDR3 sequences, roughly 25% seen once. These data were also reused for a study on T cells of mothers and their children.

Sequencing was performed on blood. These receptors were obtained from a boy aged 5 to 17 in good health.

This clonotype was found a few times. This chain uses TRBV27 with TRBJ1-2, with 9 bases lining up with TRBD1. The germline V gene has CDR1 MNHEY and CDR2 SMNVEV (reference sequence). The CDR3 runs 14 residues. V lost 5 bases and J lost 4; bases outside the gene matches: 5. CDR3 DNA: TGTGCCAGCAGTCCGAGGACAGGGGCCTATGGCTACACCTTC. Its protein is CASSPRTGAYGYTF.

This clonotype was counted only a few times. This sequence joins TRBV29-1 and TRBJ2-5; the D call may be TRBD1 or TRBD2 (5 bases each). Trimming removed 7 bases from V and 0 bases from J, with 12 bases in between. Germline V gene sequence: CDR1 SQVTM, CDR2 ANQGSEA. This CDR3 spans 13 amino acids. CDR3 amino acids: CSGGDRYQETQYF. In DNA, the CDR3 is TGCAGCGGTGGGGACCGGTACCAAGAGACCCAGTACTTC.

This clonotype was seen more than once but under ten times. The rearrangement links TRBV2 to TRBJ2-5; D is undetermined. The closer fit of TRBJ2-7 to the DNA end suggests the J call may be wrong. The CDR3 has 13 residues. CDR1 and CDR2 (germline): SNHLY, FYNNEI. DNA of the CDR3: TGTGCCAGCAGTGATGACAAAGCCTACGAGCAGTACTTC. Protein sequence: CASSDDKAYEQYF.

This chain joins TRBV6-5 and TRBJ2-5; no firm D call. In germline, CDR1 is MNHEY, CDR2 SVGAGI. The CDR3 contains 13 residues. V dropped 0 bases and J dropped 7 bases, with 9 bases sitting between them. The CDR3 is CASSYSKLGTQYF. DNA of the CDR3: TGTGCCAGCAGTTACTCGAAGCTGGGGACCCAGTACTTC.

V is TRBV4-3 and J is TRBJ2-7, with D unresolved. The V end was cut by 0 bases, the J end by 3 bases, with 12 bases between. The V gene's germline CDR1 is LGHNA and CDR2 YSLEER. This CDR3 is 15 amino acids long. CDR3 amino acids: CASSQEGSTYYEQYF. In nucleotides, the CDR3 is TGCGCCAGCAGCCAAGAAGGGTCCACTTACTACGAGCAGTACTTC.

The chain employs TRBV7-2 and TRBJ2-7; D uncertain. CDR3 length: 12 amino acids. Germline V lookup: CDR1 SGHTA, CDR2 FQGNSA. V shed 5 bases and J shed 10 bases, with 15 bases lying between them. For the CDR3, the DNA is TGTGCCAGCAGCCTGTATTTCGGCGAACAGTACTTC. As protein: CASSLYFGEQYF.

This clonotype was observed a few times. V gene TRBV7-6 combines with J gene TRBJ2-7; possibly TRBD2 for D (5 bases). The CDR3 runs 15 residues. Trimming cost V 5 bases and J 3 bases, with 17 bases left between them. CDR1 SGHVS and CDR2 FNYEAQ come from the germline V gene. CDR3 nucleotide sequence: TGTGCCAGCAGCCAGAACAGTGGTAGCGTCTACGAGCAGTACTTC. It translates to CASSQNSGSVYEQYF.

This clonotype has a handful of counts. J is TRBJ2-3 and V is TRBV24-1; 7 bases fit TRBD2. This CDR3 has 16 amino acids. V gave up 3 bases and J gave up 3 bases; unmatched junction bases: 8. The germline V gene encodes CDR1 KGHDR and CDR2 SFDVKD. The DNA of the CDR3 is TGTGCCACCAGTGATGCCGGGACTACCAAAACAGATACGCAGTATTTT. Protein product: CATSDAGTTKTDTQYF.

This clonotype showed up just a few times. The V and J genes are TRBV11-2 and TRBJ2-5; TRBD2 agrees at 8 bases. This CDR3 has 16 amino acids. CDR1 and CDR2 from the germline V gene are SGHAT and FQNNGV. Trimming cost V 5 bases and J 2 bases; bases outside gene matches: 10. The DNA of the CDR3 is TGTGCCAGCAGCACCCCCGGGACTAGTAAACAAGAGACCCAGTACTTC. Translation gives CASSTPGTSKQETQYF.

The table lists this clonotype with a few counts. The rearrangement uses TRBV12-3 or TRBV12-4 and TRBJ2-5; 13 nucleotides line up with TRBD2. V shed 1 base, J shed 5 bases, and the junction held 7 bases outside the gene matches. This CDR3 is 17 amino acids long. CDR3 in DNA: TGTGCCAGCAGTTTAGGGAGACTAGCGGGAGGACTGGAGACCCAGTACTTC. Translated: CASSLGRLAGGLETQYF.

V usage is TRBV2 and J usage is TRBJ1-2, with D unresolved. V lost 5 bases to trimming and J lost 3 bases, with 7 bases between them. The CDR3 is 12 residues long. Germline V CDR1 and CDR2: SNHLY, FYNNEI. In nucleotides, the CDR3 is TGTGCCAGCAGTTGGGCAGACTATGGCTACACCTTC. This sequence encodes CASSWADYGYTF.

The gene calls are TRBV4-2 and TRBJ1-5; D unresolved. Deletions cut 0 bases from V and 6 bases from J, with 9 bases between. The germline gives CDR1 LGHNA, CDR2 YNFKEQ. There are 14 residues in the CDR3. The CDR3 DNA reads as TGTGCCAGCAGCCAAGACCCGGGGAGTCAGCCCCAGCATTTT. As protein: CASSQDPGSQPQHF.

The chain links TRBV6-6 to TRBJ2-3, with 10 bases that match TRBD2. CDR1 and CDR2 from the germline V gene are MNHNY and SVGAGI (reference sequence). The J segment lost 4 bases and the V segment lost 0 bases, leaving 4 bases of the junction unmatched. The CDR3 is made up of 16 amino acids. DNA of the CDR3: TGTGCCAGCAGTTACTCGGTAGCGGGAGGCTCAGATACGCAGTATTTT. Residues: CASSYSVAGGSDTQYF.

This sequence joins TRBV5-1 and TRBJ2-7; 9 nucleotides match TRBD1. The germline CDR1 and CDR2 sequences are SGHRS and YFSETQ. The CDR3 extends over 13 amino acids. The ends lost 7 bases at V and 5 bases at J; junction bases unmatched: 7. The CDR3 nucleotides read TGCGCCAGCGGGACAGGGTCATCCCACGAGCAGTACTTC. It encodes CASGTGSSHEQYF.

The gene calls are TRBV7-2 and TRBJ2-5, with TRBD2 matching over 7 bases. From germline, CDR1 is SGHTA and CDR2 FQGNSA. The CDR3 loop spans 12 amino acids. The ends lost 4 bases at V and 9 bases at J; junction bases unmatched: 5. The CDR3 bases are TGTGCCAGCAGCTCCTTCCGGGAGGCCCAGTACTTC. Translated: CASSSFREAQYF.

The gene calls are TRBV3-1 and TRBJ2-1; the D call may be TRBD1 or TRBD2 (5 bases each). The CDR3 runs to 14 residues. Trimming pared 0 bases from V and 3 bases from J, leaving 6 bases between. Germline CDR1 is LGHDT and CDR2 is YNNKEL (reference sequence). The CDR3 DNA follows: TGTGCCAGCAGCCAAGATGGGGGCTACAATGAGCAGTTCTTC. Translation: CASSQDGGYNEQFF.

This clonotype appeared once. The chain employs TRBV6-6 and TRBJ2-3; D is undetermined. The length of the CDR3 is 14 residues. Trimming left V 0 bases short and J 2 bases short, with 6 bases between. Germline assignment: CDR1 MNHNY and CDR2 SVGAGI (reference sequence). The CDR3 protein is CASSYSDVTDTQYF. The CDR3 nucleotides read TGTGCCAGCAGTTACTCAGATGTCACAGATACGCAGTATTTT.

This clonotype was observed at least ten times. The rearrangement joins TRBV7-2 to TRBJ2-3; no definite D call. From germline, CDR1 is SGHTA and CDR2 FQGNSA. The CDR3 loop spans 13 amino acids. V shed 4 bases and J shed 6 bases, with 11 bases lying between them. CDR3 in DNA: TGTGCCAGCAGCTCGTATGGTGTGGATACGCAGTATTTT. Translating it yields CASSSYGVDTQYF.

The chain carries TRBV18 and TRBJ2-1; TRBD1 might be the D (5 bases). V was clipped by 4 bases and J by 2 bases, with 12 bases between them. Germline V gives CDR1 KGHSH, CDR2 LQKENI. The CDR3 extends over 15 amino acids. The CDR3 region is CASSLEMTAYNEQFF. For the CDR3, the DNA is TGTGCCAGCTCACTAGAAATGACAGCCTACAATGAGCAGTTCTTC.

The chain recombines TRBV2 with TRBJ1-1, with a weak D call TRBD1 (5 bases). Trimming shortened V by 7 bases and J by 10 bases, and 16 bases separated the two germline ends. This CDR3 contains 12 residues. Germline V gene data show CDR1 as SNHLY and CDR2 as FYNNEI. CDR3 nucleotide sequence: TGTGCCAGCACCGAACTCAGGGATGGAGCTTTCTTT. It specifies CASTELRDGAFF.

The V gene is TRBV5-1, the J gene TRBJ1-3; D remains ambiguous. Germline CDR1 SGHRS, CDR2 YFSETQ. The CDR3 covers 17 residues. Trimming removed 1 base from V and 0 bases from J, with 14 bases in between. The CDR3 loop is CASSLISPGGSGNTIYF. For the CDR3, the DNA is TGCGCCAGCAGCTTGATCTCGCCCGGCGGCTCTGGAAACACCATATATTTT. Using reference TRBV5-1 and TRBJ1-3 for the parts outside the CDR3, the full variable domain is KAGVTQTPRYLIKTRGQQVTLSCSPISGHRSVSWYQQTPGQGLQFLFEYFSETQRNKGNFPGRFSGRQFSNSRSEMNVSTLELGDSALYLCASSLISPGGSGNTIYFGEGSWLTVV.

The chain has TRBV19 and TRBJ2-7; no clear D gene. Germline V gene data show CDR1 as LNHDA and CDR2 as SQIVND (reference sequence). This CDR3 spans 11 amino acids. Trimming removed 9 bases at V and 7 bases at J, with 13 bases between. The CDR3, as DNA: TGTGCCAGGCAGTGGGTCCGGGAGCAGTACTTC. Encoded protein: CARQWVREQYF.

This clonotype has at least ten counts. The chain carries TRBV6-5 and TRBJ2-4, with a possible D match to TRBD2 (5 bases). Germline-derived CDR1 and CDR2 are MNHEY and SVGAGI. Trimming pared 8 bases from V and 0 bases from J, leaving 14 bases between. The CDR3 covers 15 residues. CDR3 region: CASGSLGEAKNIQYF. As DNA, the CDR3 is TGTGCCAGCGGCTCCCTGGGAGAAGCCAAAAACATTCAGTACTTC.

This chain joins TRBV11-2 and TRBJ1-2, with a tentative D call TRBD1 (5 bases). V lost 4 bases and J 2 bases, leaving 11 bases between the germline ends. The CDR3 is 14 residues long. The germline V gene has CDR1 SGHAT and CDR2 FQNNGV. CDR3 nucleotide sequence: TGTGCCAGCAGCTCGGGGCTAGGAAACTATGGCTACACCTTC. This codes for CASSSGLGNYGYTF.